One and the same sample provided the 26 T cell receptor beta chains below, sequenced in a study of OX40 agonist ivuxolimab in advanced cancers. Only in-frame clones appear in the TCRdb table, and some are missing; sequencing was by immunoSEQ multiplex PCR. This table has around 92,000 clones, approximately 80% appearing once. The source was CD4+ or CD8+ T cells sorted from blood, collected in a trial of the OX40 agonist ivuxolimab. These receptors were collected from an adult with an advanced solid tumor such as melanoma, head and neck, liver or kidney cancer.

This rearrangement joins TRBV27 to TRBJ2-7, with 7 bases lining up with TRBD1. The CDR3 extends over 13 amino acids. The V gene end was trimmed by 6 bases and the J gene end by 1 base; junction bases not matched to a gene: 3. The germline V gene has CDR1 MNHEY and CDR2 SMNVEV (reference sequence). The CDR3 DNA follows: TGTGCCAGCAGGGGGGACAGTTCCTACGAGCAGTACGTC. Its protein product is CASRGDSSYEQYV.

The chain recombines TRBV15 with TRBJ1-5; D is uncertain. This CDR3 contains 13 residues. Germline lookup yields CDR1 LNHNV and CDR2 YYDKDF (reference sequence). The V end was cut by 0 bases, the J end by 5 bases, with 5 bases between. The CDR3 region has the DNA TGTGCCACCAGCAGAGATTTGGATCAGCCCCAGCATTTT. This gives the protein CATSRDLDQPQHF.

This rearrangement joins TRBV10-2 to TRBJ1-6; D gene uncertain. The CDR3 has 17 residues. Per the germline V gene, CDR1 is WSHSY and CDR2 is SAAADI. Trimming cost V 3 bases and J 5 bases, with 17 bases left between them. CDR3 residues: CASSDQGSGGHNSPLHF. In nucleotides, the CDR3 is TGCGCCAGCAGTGACCAAGGGTCTGGAGGTCATAATTCACCCCTCCACTTT.

The chain combines TRBV30 with TRBJ2-3; TRBD2 might be the D (5 bases). V was shortened by 2 bases and J by 10 bases, with 16 bases between the two germline ends. CDR1 is GTSNPN, CDR2 SVGIG, per germline (reference sequence). The CDR3 covers 13 residues. CDR3 amino acids: CAWSRERTEAQYF. As DNA, the CDR3 is TGTGCCTGGAGTCGGGAACGGACCGAGGCGCAGTATTTT.

This clone showed up just a few times. The J gene is TRBJ1-5, the V gene TRBV4-3; D is uncertain. V lost 2 bases to trimming and J lost 1 base, with 6 bases between them. This CDR3 spans 14 amino acids. Germline-derived CDR1 and CDR2 are LGHNA and YSLEER. The CDR3 region is CASSQSDSNQPQHF. Here the CDR3 DNA reads TGCGCCAGCAGCCAATCCGACAGCAATCAGCCCCAGCATTTT.

This clone is a singleton in its sample. The chain employs TRBV28 and TRBJ2-7; D is unresolved. Germline CDR1 MDHEN, CDR2 SYDVKM. CDR3 length equals 13 residues. The V gene lost 4 bases and the J gene lost 2 bases, with 9 bases spanning the gap. The CDR3 loop reads CASSYRKTYEQYF. CDR3 coding DNA: TGTGCCAGCAGTTACCGCAAAACCTACGAGCAGTACTTC.

DNA for the CDR3: TGTGCCAGCTCGCAATACGGGGAGAGCTCCTATAATTCACCCCTCCACTTT. Translation gives CASSQYGESSYNSPLHF. The V call is TRBV18, the J call TRBJ1-6; the D is unclear. V gave up 6 bases and J gave up 0 bases, with 15 bases separating them. In germline, CDR1 is KGHSH, CDR2 LQKENI. This CDR3 is 17 amino acids long. Full variable domain (outside the CDR3, taken from reference TRBV18 and TRBJ1-6): NAGVMQNPRHLVRRRGQEARLRCSPMKGHSHVYWYRQLPEEGLKFMVYLQKENIIDESGMPKERFSAEFPKEGPSILRIQQVVRGDSAAYFCASSQYGESSYNSPLHFGNGTRLTVT.

The CDR3 coding sequence is TGTGCCAGCAGTTACTCGAGTGGGGAGGGTAATTCACCCCTCCACTTT. Translating it yields CASSYSSGEGNSPLHF. V is TRBV6-5 and J is TRBJ1-6; D remains unclear. The CDR3 contains 16 residues. V dropped 0 bases and J dropped 6 bases, with 12 bases sitting between them. CDR1 and CDR2 (germline): MNHEY, SVGAGI.

J is TRBJ2-7 and V is TRBV28, with TRBD2 identical over 8 bases. Germline-derived CDR1 and CDR2 are MDHEN and SYDVKM. The trim removed 6 bases at V and 0 bases at J, leaving 7 bases unmatched. The CDR3 has 15 residues. The CDR3 DNA sequence: TGTGCCAGCAGCGGGGGGGACACCGGCTCCTACGAGCAGTACGTC. Protein: CASSGGDTGSYEQYV.

This chain links TRBV5-1 with TRBJ1-3, with D tentatively TRBD1 (6 bases). The CDR3 runs 16 residues. Germline V gene sequence: CDR1 SGHRS, CDR2 YFSETQ. V was pared by 0 bases and J by 0 bases, with 10 bases between. CDR3 amino acids: CASSLEGVSSGNTIYF. The CDR3 DNA is TGCGCCAGCAGCTTGGAGGGGGTTAGCTCTGGAAACACCATATATTTT.

The rearrangement joins TRBV14 to TRBJ2-1, with 7 bases identical to TRBD1. Germline CDR1 is SGHDN and CDR2 is FVKESK. The CDR3 has 16 residues. Germline trimming cut 1 base from V and 7 bases from J; bases unmatched to any gene: 10. The CDR3 here is CASSQVIGGLGNEQFF. CDR3 bases: TGTGCCAGCAGCCAAGTGATAGGGGGCCTCGGGAATGAGCAGTTCTTC. Drawing the rest from reference TRBV14 and TRBJ2-1, the complete variable domain is EAGVTQFPSHSVIEKGQTVTLRCDPISGHDNLYWYRRVMGKEIKFLLHFVKESKQDESGMPNNRFLAERTGGTYSTLKVQPAELEDSGVYFCASSQVIGGLGNEQFFGPGTRLTVL.

The rearrangement uses TRBV7-2 and TRBJ2-3, with 10 bases that match TRBD2. The germline CDR1 and CDR2 sequences are SGHTA and FQGNSA. The trim removed 3 bases at V and 4 bases at J, leaving 10 bases unmatched. This CDR3 has 17 residues. CDR3: CASSFLSSGGRADTQYF. CDR3 sequence (DNA): TGTGCCAGCAGCTTCCTTTCTAGCGGGGGCCGCGCAGATACGCAGTATTTT.

This clone was seen once. The chain uses TRBV2 and TRBJ2-2; D is undetermined. The CDR3 is made up of 14 amino acids. Germline CDR1 is SNHLY and CDR2 is FYNNEI. Trimming cost V 3 bases and J 7 bases, with 12 bases left between them. In DNA form, the CDR3 reads TGTGCCAGCAGTGAGGCCAGCCGAAACGGGGAGCTGTTTTTT. Its translation is CASSEASRNGELFF.

The chain uses TRBV7-2 and TRBJ2-7, with D possibly matching TRBD2 (5 bases). The germline CDR1 and CDR2 sequences are SGHTA and FQGNSA. V was cut by 5 bases and J by 0 bases, with 20 bases left in between. CDR3 length: 17 amino acids. The CDR3 region is CASSATGSGVSSYEQYV. DNA of the CDR3: TGTGCCAGCAGCGCCACGGGCAGCGGCGTTAGCTCCTACGAGCAGTACGTC.

This clone showed up just once. The chain combines TRBV19 with TRBJ2-7; weak D call: TRBD1 (6 bases). The CDR3 has 17 residues. Deletions cut 5 bases from V and 3 bases from J, with 23 bases between. Germline-derived CDR1 and CDR2 are LNHDA and SQIVND (reference sequence). The CDR3 DNA sequence: TGTGCCAGTAGTGTTCGCCCTCGGACAGCCCTTTTCTACGAGCAGTACTTC. Protein: CASSVRPRTALFYEQYF. The variable domain in full, completed from reference TRBV19 and TRBJ2-7, reads DGGITQSPKYLFRKEGQNVTLSCEQNLNHDAMYWYRQDPGQGLRLIYYSQIVNDFQKGDIAEGYSVSREKKESFPLTVTSAQKNPTAFYLCASSVRPRTALFYEQYFGPGTRLTVT.

The chain employs TRBV7-2 and TRBJ2-7; possibly TRBD1 for D (5 bases). The CDR3 totals 15 residues. Trimming took off 3 bases at V and 2 bases at J, with 14 bases between the two ends. Germline lookup yields CDR1 SGHTA and CDR2 FQGNSA. CDR3 in DNA: TGTGCCAGCAGCTTTCTCCCGCAGGGAACCTACGAGCAGTACTTC. Protein: CASSFLPQGTYEQYF.

The rearrangement links TRBV9 to TRBJ2-1, with D uncertain. CDR3 size: 15 residues. Germline lookup yields CDR1 SGDLS and CDR2 YYNGEE. With 3 bases removed from V and 4 bases from J, the gap between germline ends came to 14 bases. CDR3 sequence reads: CASSDEAAKYNEQFF. In nucleotides, the CDR3 is TGTGCCAGCAGCGACGAGGCAGCGAAATACAATGAGCAGTTCTTC.

The chain uses TRBV28 and TRBJ1-4; D not resolved. The ends were cut back, 3 bases at V and 5 bases at J, with 13 bases in the middle. Germline CDR1 MDHEN, CDR2 SYDVKM. This CDR3 has 15 amino acids. The CDR3 DNA follows: TGTGCCAGCAGTTTTTCGACAAGGCTAAATGAAAAACTGTTTTTT. Translation gives CASSFSTRLNEKLFF.

The chain couples TRBV19 to TRBJ1-5, with D perhaps TRBD1 (5 bases). There are 12 residues in the CDR3. Germline CDR1 LNHDA, CDR2 SQIVND (reference sequence). The ends were cut back, 6 bases at V and 4 bases at J, with 7 bases in the middle. The CDR3 DNA reads TGTGCCAGTAGGGGGCCTAATCAGCCCCAGCATTTT. Its protein is CASRGPNQPQHF.

V and J are TRBV19 and TRBJ1-1; maybe TRBD1 (5 bases). V was clipped by 5 bases and J by 3 bases, with 16 bases between them. This CDR3 spans 15 amino acids. The V gene's germline CDR1 is LNHDA and CDR2 SQIVND (reference sequence). This CDR3 is CASSPRSGVYTEAFF. In nucleotides, the CDR3 is TGTGCCAGTAGTCCCCGGTCGGGGGTCTACACTGAAGCTTTCTTT.

This clone was picked up a small number of times. This rearrangement joins TRBV9 to TRBJ2-2; D gene unclear. CDR1 is SGDLS, CDR2 YYNGEE, per germline. The CDR3 sequence is 13 residues long. Deletions cut 3 bases from V and 1 base from J, with 4 bases between. The CDR3 loop is CASSALNTGELFF. The CDR3 bases are TGTGCCAGCAGCGCCCTGAACACCGGGGAGCTGTTTTTT. Variable domain in full (rest from reference TRBV9 and TRBJ2-2): DSGVTQTPKHLITATGQRVTLRCSPRSGDLSVYWYQQSLDQGLQFLIQYYNGEERAKGNILERFSAQQFPDLHSELNLSSLELGDSALYFCASSALNTGELFFGEGSRLTVL.

The chain combines TRBV6-7 with TRBJ2-7; TRBD2 matches 7 bases. TRBV6-7 is reported as an ORF; its role is uncertain. CDR3 size: 15 residues. With 2 bases clipped from V and 6 bases from J, the junction kept 10 bases outside the gene matches. CDR3 sequence: CASSYPKRGLSEQYV. Written as DNA, the CDR3 is TGTGCCAGCAGTTACCCGAAGCGGGGTCTGAGCGAGCAGTACGTC.

This clone occurred once. The chain has TRBV27 and TRBJ1-2; D is unclear. V was clipped by 5 bases and J by 5 bases, with 24 bases between them. The CDR3 runs 17 residues. The germline V gene has CDR1 MNHEY and CDR2 SMNVEV (reference sequence). The CDR3 loop reads CASSRISLEGPLYGYTF. CDR3 sequence (DNA): TGTGCCAGCAGTCGTATTTCCCTAGAGGGCCCCCTATATGGCTACACCTTC.

J is TRBJ2-3 and V is TRBV7-2; possible D gene TRBD2, 5 bases. The V end was cut by 3 bases, the J end by 2 bases, with 9 bases between. There are 14 residues in the CDR3. Looked up from germline, CDR1 is SGHTA and CDR2 is FQGNSA. CDR3 nucleotide sequence: TGTGCCAGCAGCTTGGACTCCTACACAGATACGCAGTATTTT. Translation: CASSLDSYTDTQYF.

A few counts support this clone. The J gene is TRBJ2-7, the V gene TRBV6-5; the D is unclear. The CDR3 covers 11 residues. The V and J ends lost 6 bases and 0 bases respectively, with 3 bases between them. Germline loops: CDR1 MNHEY, CDR2 SVGAGI. This CDR3 reads CASRTSYEQYF. The CDR3 region has the DNA TGTGCCAGCAGAACCTCCTACGAGCAGTACTTC.

CDR3 coding DNA: TGTGCCAGCAGTTTCGTGTGGGACAGGGCTGATATGAACACTGAAGCTTTCTTT. This encodes CASSFVWDRADMNTEAFF. The V gene is TRBV28, the J gene TRBJ1-1; 9 bases map to TRBD1. CDR3 size: 18 residues. Trimming cost V 3 bases and J 0 bases; bases outside gene matches: 11. Germline V lookup: CDR1 MDHEN, CDR2 SYDVKM.